What follows are 6 T cell receptor beta chains derived from one specimen sequenced in a study of T cell responses to AZD1222 COVID-19 vaccine (dated by TCRdb to about 2021). Sample time point, as interpreted from the label and publication: baseline before first vaccination. Libraries were built with the immunoSEQ multiplex PCR assay. As stored in TCRdb, this immuneACCESS dataset retains in-frame rearrangements with V and J assigned. A fraction of the clones does not appear; measured against another copy, unresolved V genes explain less than half of the discrepancy, and the remainder lacks a known reason. Here the sample has about 190,000 clones; around 87% occur a single time. Approximately 6.9% of the sample is taken by the ten largest. The sequenced sample was peripheral blood, obtained on day 0 of AZD1222 vaccination. The receptors stem from an adult in good health.

This chain links TRBV12-2 with TRBJ1-2; the D call in the table, TRBD1, was not verified against the DNA. TRBV12-2 has pseudogene status. The CDR3 runs to 17 residues. For the CDR3, the DNA is TGTGCAAGTCGCTTTTTACAGGGGATCCAATGGGACTATGGCTACACCTTC. The encoded protein is CASRFLQGIQWDYGYTF.

In this sample, this clone turned up a few times. The chain has TRBV7-8 and TRBJ2-7; D remains ambiguous. The CDR3 sequence is 14 residues long. The germline V gene encodes CDR1 SGHVS and CDR2 FQNEAQ. V was cut by 3 bases and J by 2 bases, with 11 bases left in between. Here the CDR3 DNA reads TGTGCCAGCAGCTTGGGCCCTACAGCCTACGAGCAGTACTTC. This encodes CASSLGPTAYEQYF.

In its sample, this clone was seen a few times. This chain joins TRBV6-5 and TRBJ2-7, with D perhaps given as TRBD1 or TRBD2 (5 bases each). This CDR3 has 15 amino acids. CDR1 and CDR2 (germline): MNHEY, SVGAGI. Between the trimmed V and J ends, which lost 6 bases and 2 bases, there was a span of 17 bases. The CDR3 protein is CASRSTHGGTYEQYF. DNA of the CDR3: TGTGCCAGCAGATCTACACATGGGGGTACCTACGAGCAGTACTTC.

In its sample, this clone was seen a few times. This sequence joins TRBV7-9 and TRBJ1-1, with TRBD1 as a possible D gene (6 bases). V was pared by 1 base and J by 0 bases, with 6 bases between. The CDR3 runs 14 residues. Germline V gene lookup returns CDR1 SEHNR and CDR2 FQNEAQ (reference sequence). CDR3 sequence: CASSLGQVNTEAFF. CDR3 bases: TGTGCCAGCAGCTTAGGACAGGTGAACACTGAAGCTTTCTTT. Combining the CDR3 with reference TRBV7-9 and TRBJ1-1 gives the whole variable domain DTGVSQNPRHKITKRGQNVTFRCDPISEHNRLYWYRQTLGQGPEFLTYFQNEAQLEKSRLLSDRFSAERPKGSFSTLEIQRTEQGDSAMYLCASSLGQVNTEAFFGQGTRLTVV.

CDR3 sequence: CASSQWGRLDDNEQFF. DNA for the CDR3: TGTGCCAGCAGCCAGTGGGGACGGCTAGATGACAATGAGCAGTTCTTC. V usage is TRBV14 and J usage is TRBJ2-1; D tentatively fits TRBD1 or TRBD2 (5 bases each). V lost 3 bases and J lost 5, with 17 bases in between. This CDR3 contains 16 residues. In germline, CDR1 is SGHDN, CDR2 FVKESK.

This chain connects TRBV7-2 to TRBJ2-1, with TRBD1 as a possible D gene (6 bases). The CDR3 extends over 14 amino acids. Looked up from germline, CDR1 is SGHTA and CDR2 is FQGNSA. The V gene lost 3 bases and the J gene lost 6 bases, with 12 bases spanning the gap. The CDR3 sequence: CASSFGGQPNEQFF. The CDR3 bases are TGTGCCAGCAGCTTTGGGGGCCAGCCCAATGAGCAGTTCTTC.